Following are 15 T cell receptor beta chains from one sample sequenced in a study of cytomegalovirus exposure and HLA in healthy donors. The PCR employed 60 Vbeta primers together with 13 Jbeta primers. Assay used: immunoSEQ multiplex PCR; TCRdb lists only in-frame clones, some missing. The repertoire includes around 40,000 clones, around three fifths of them detected once, and roughly a sixth sits in the top ten. Sequenced sample: PBMCs. The receptors originated from a man aged 50 to 60 in good health and CMV-seropositive.

This clone showed up just a few times. CDR3 amino acids: CASSEVSGYTEAFF. CDR3 sequence (DNA): TGTGCCAGCAGTGAAGTTAGCGGGTACACTGAAGCTTTCTTT. The V call is TRBV2, the J call TRBJ1-1; no reliable D call. V lost 1 base and J lost 3, with 9 bases in between. This CDR3 is built from 14 residues. In germline, CDR1 is SNHLY, CDR2 FYNNEI.

The J gene is TRBJ1-1, the V gene TRBV5-1, with D perhaps matching TRBD1 (5 bases). CDR3 size: 16 residues. Germline values: CDR1 SGHRS, CDR2 YFSETQ. V was trimmed by 2 bases and J by 0 bases, leaving 14 bases between them. The CDR3: CASSLSAGLMNTEAFF. CDR3 DNA sequence: TGCGCCAGCAGCTTAAGCGCAGGGCTGATGAACACTGAAGCTTTCTTT.

This clone was detected only a few times. The rearrangement joins TRBV5-1 to TRBJ1-5, with 9 bases lining up with TRBD1. V dropped 3 bases and J dropped 4; count of bases not matched to a gene: 2. The germline V gene has CDR1 SGHRS and CDR2 YFSETQ. The CDR3 is 14 amino acids. CDR3 sequence (DNA): TGCGCCAGCAGCTCGGGACAGGGTAATCAGCCCCAGCATTTT. Translating it yields CASSSGQGNQPQHF.

The chain employs TRBV5-4 and TRBJ2-3; TRBD2 agrees at 12 bases. The CDR3 runs 17 residues. With V trimmed by 1 base and J by 2 bases, 5 bases remained unmatched. Germline V CDR1 and CDR2: SGHNT, YYREEE (reference sequence). CDR3 residues: CASSLKLAGGSTDTQYF. The CDR3 bases are TGTGCCAGCAGCTTGAAACTAGCGGGGGGTTCCACAGATACGCAGTATTTT.

V gene TRBV11-3 combines with J gene TRBJ2-7; D possibly corresponds to TRBD2 (5 bases). V was shortened by 2 bases and J by 4 bases, with 6 bases between the two germline ends. CDR1 and CDR2 (germline): SGHNT, YENEEA. The length of the CDR3 is 12 residues. The CDR3 spells CASSLTGYEQYF. In DNA, the CDR3 is TGTGCCAGCAGCTTAACGGGGTACGAGCAGTACTTC.

The chain carries TRBV6-5 and TRBJ1-2, with D hard to call. Germline CDR1 and CDR2: MNHEY and SVGAGI. V shed 4 bases and J shed 2 bases, with 14 bases lying between them. CDR3 size: 15 residues. The DNA of the CDR3 is TGTGCCAGCAGTTCCCCCGGACGGGGAAACTATGGCTACACCTTC. Residues: CASSSPGRGNYGYTF.

V and J are TRBV7-9 and TRBJ2-3, with D tentatively TRBD2 (5 bases). Germline V CDR1 and CDR2: SEHNR, FQNEAQ (reference sequence). V dropped 2 bases and J dropped 4 bases, with 10 bases sitting between them. This CDR3 region has 14 residues. The CDR3 nucleotides are TGTGCCAGCAGCTTACGGGGTGCGGCAGATACGCAGTATTTT. This encodes CASSLRGAADTQYF.

The chain links TRBV18 to TRBJ1-2, with a tentative D call TRBD1 (6 bases). The germline V and J ends were trimmed by 2 bases and 4 bases, with 17 bases remaining between them. This CDR3 region has 16 residues. Germline V gene sequence: CDR1 KGHSH, CDR2 LQKENI. CDR3: CASSPNPPRQVYGYTF. The CDR3 bases are TGTGCCAGCTCACCAAACCCACCTCGACAGGTCTATGGCTACACCTTC.

The chain employs TRBV14 and TRBJ1-1; D not certain. Germline CDR1 and CDR2: SGHDN and FVKESK. CDR3 length: 13 amino acids. Trimming took 0 bases from V and 4 from J, leaving 6 bases between them. The CDR3 DNA is TGTGCCAGCAGCCAAGATCGGGTCACTGAAGCTTTCTTT. Protein product: CASSQDRVTEAFF. Full variable domain (rest looked up from reference TRBV14 and TRBJ1-1): EAGVTQFPSHSVIEKGQTVTLRCDPISGHDNLYWYRRVMGKEIKFLLHFVKESKQDESGMPNNRFLAERTGGTYSTLKVQPAELEDSGVYFCASSQDRVTEAFFGQGTRLTVV.

This clone has just a few counts. The chain links TRBV4-2 to TRBJ1-6, with a tentative D call TRBD1 (5 bases). The CDR3 runs 15 residues. CDR1 LGHNA and CDR2 YNFKEQ come from the germline V gene. Between the trimmed V and J ends, which lost 5 bases and 8 bases, there was a span of 16 bases. CDR3 nucleotides: TGTGCCAGCAGCTTGCAGGGTGGAGATGATTCACCCCTCCACTTT. This gives the protein CASSLQGGDDSPLHF.

This clone was seen more than once but under ten times. This sequence joins TRBV7-3 and TRBJ1-1; D remains ambiguous. Germline V CDR1 and CDR2: SGHTA, FQGTGA. The V end was cut by 8 bases, the J end by 1 base, with 17 bases between. The length of the CDR3 is 15 residues. CDR3 protein: CASRPSRFSNTEAFF. DNA for the CDR3: TGTGCCAGCCGCCCCAGCAGGTTCTCGAACACTGAAGCTTTCTTT.

This clone appeared a few times. The genes are TRBV2 and TRBJ2-1; 7 nucleotides align to TRBD2. Losses at the gene ends were 0 bases for V and 7 bases for J; bases not matched to a gene: 3. Germline CDR1 and CDR2: SNHLY and FYNNEI. The CDR3 contains 14 residues. The CDR3, as DNA: TGTGCCAGCAGTGAAGCGAGCGGGGTTAATGAGCAGTTCTTC. Translating gives CASSEASGVNEQFF.

CDR3 in DNA: TGTGCCAGTAGTATAGATCGGGATCAGCCCCAGCATTTT. Translated, it gives CASSIDRDQPQHF. The chain carries TRBV19 and TRBJ1-5; D unclear. Trimming cost V 0 bases and J 5 bases, with 5 bases left between them. The CDR3 spans 13 residues. Germline CDR1 and CDR2: LNHDA and SQIVND (reference sequence). Full variable domain (rest looked up from reference TRBV19 and TRBJ1-5): DGGITQSPKYLFRKEGQNVTLSCEQNLNHDAMYWYRQDPGQGLRLIYYSQIVNDFQKGDIAEGYSVSREKKESFPLTVTSAQKNPTAFYLCASSIDRDQPQHFGDGTRLSIL.

The chain employs TRBV4-1 and TRBJ1-3; the D gene is possibly TRBD1 (6 bases). Germline-derived CDR1 and CDR2 are MGHRA and YSYEKL. V was pared by 1 base and J by 0 bases, with 13 bases between. This CDR3 comprises 17 residues. Here the CDR3 DNA reads TGCGCCAGCAGCCAAGTCCCCGGGACAATCTCTGGAAACACCATATATTTT. It is translated as CASSQVPGTISGNTIYF.

This chain links TRBV7-9 with TRBJ2-1, with TRBD1 matching 9 bases. Trimming cost V 6 bases and J 8 bases; bases outside gene matches: 2. The CDR3 is 12 amino acids. Germline V gene sequence: CDR1 SEHNR, CDR2 FQNEAQ (reference sequence). DNA of the CDR3: TGTGCCAGCAGGTGGACAGGGGATGAGCAGTTCTTC. This sequence encodes CASRWTGDEQFF.